This T cell receptor (beta chain) came from a study of shared clonotypes between healthy human individuals. Study details: Used for every donor were three CD4 naive, three CD4 memory, two CD8 naive and one CD8 memory plate. Study-level points and caveats: Shared clonotypes across all four donors exceeded non-shared ones in generation probability.

Replicate PCRs for sorted subsets used approximately 220 ng DNA; this equaled about 30,000 T cell genomes. Sequencing was performed with immunoSEQ multiplex PCR; in TCRdb, only in-frame clones are kept and a portion is missing. Of some 1,600,000 clones in the sample, approximately 98% were seen once. The sample holds one count of this clone. Its cognate antigen is unknown. The V segment lost 5 bases and the J segment 3 bases; nucleotides outside the gene matches: 9. The V gene's germline CDR1 is SGHTA and CDR2 FQGNSA. The CDR3 is 15 amino acids. The donors were all Caucasian adults (living in Nashville, Tennessee).

The material sequenced was naive CD4+ T cells sorted from blood. The subset is: CD45RA+ positively selected. The chain is built from TRBV7-2 and TRBJ2-7; 8 bases are a match to TRBD2. The TCR sequence derives from a man aged 25-45 years in good health. CDR3 sequence (DNA): TGTGCCAGCAGCCAATATTCCGGGACTAGCTACGAGCAGTACTTC. Translated, it gives CASSQYSGTSYEQYF.